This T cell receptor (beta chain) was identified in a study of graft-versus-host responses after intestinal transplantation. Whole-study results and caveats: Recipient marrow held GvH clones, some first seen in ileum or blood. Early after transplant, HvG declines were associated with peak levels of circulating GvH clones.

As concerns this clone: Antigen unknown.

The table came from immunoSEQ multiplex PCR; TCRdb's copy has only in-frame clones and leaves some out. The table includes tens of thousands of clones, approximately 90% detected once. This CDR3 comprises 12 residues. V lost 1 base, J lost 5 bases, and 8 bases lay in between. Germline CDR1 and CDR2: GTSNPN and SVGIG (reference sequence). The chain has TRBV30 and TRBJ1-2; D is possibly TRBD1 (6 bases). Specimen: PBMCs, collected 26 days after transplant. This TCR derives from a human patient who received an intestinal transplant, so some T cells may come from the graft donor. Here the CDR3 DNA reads TGTGCCTGGAGTGGGACAGCTTATGGCTACACCTTC. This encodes CAWSGTAYGYTF.